The next 14 T cell receptor beta chains were all read from a single sample in a study of T cell responses to AZD1222 COVID-19 vaccine. Clones were sequenced by immunoSEQ multiplex PCR, and TCRdb holds only the in-frame ones, with some missing. There are 95,000 or so clones in the sample; roughly nine tenths occur only once, and approximately 9% lies in the top ten. The sample consisted of peripheral blood, taken 28 days after the second AZD1222 dose. These receptors were obtained from an adult who received the AZD1222 COVID-19 vaccine.

The J gene is TRBJ1-1, the V gene TRBV2; 7 bases match TRBD1. This CDR3 is 13 amino acids long. V shed 8 bases, J shed 0 bases, and the junction held 3 bases outside the gene matches. Germline V lookup: CDR1 SNHLY, CDR2 FYNNEI. In nucleotides, the CDR3 is TGTGCCAGCGGGGGACAGATGAACACTGAAGCTTTCTTT. Protein sequence: CASGGQMNTEAFF.

The V gene is TRBV9, the J gene TRBJ2-3; D call uncertain. The V and J ends lost 3 bases and 0 bases respectively, with 26 bases between them. The CDR3 totals 20 residues. CDR1 and CDR2 (germline): SGDLS, YYNGEE. The CDR3 region is CASSAQIGQVNGFSTDTQYF. The DNA of the CDR3 is TGTGCCAGCAGCGCCCAGATAGGGCAGGTTAATGGTTTTAGCACAGATACGCAGTATTTT.

This chain joins TRBV7-2 and TRBJ2-3, with TRBD1 matching over 7 bases. V gave up 5 bases and J gave up 5 bases; unmatched junction bases: 4. Germline CDR1 is SGHTA and CDR2 is FQGNSA. The CDR3 sequence is 13 residues long. The CDR3 coding sequence is TGTGCCAGCAGCGTACAGGGGAGAGATACGCAGTATTTT. This codes for CASSVQGRDTQYF.

The chain carries TRBV5-1 and TRBJ2-1; 7 bases match TRBD2. Germline CDR1 and CDR2: SGHRS and YFSETQ. The V segment lost 3 bases and the J segment 3 bases; nucleotides outside the gene matches: 9. The CDR3 spans 16 residues. CDR3 protein: CASSSEPGLYYNEQFF. CDR3 in DNA: TGCGCCAGCAGCTCCGAACCGGGACTATACTACAATGAGCAGTTCTTC.

The chain has TRBV6-1 and TRBJ1-2, with a weak D call TRBD1 (6 bases). The CDR3 runs to 15 residues. Trimming removed 0 bases at V and 3 bases at J, with 11 bases between. Germline assignment: CDR1 MNHNS and CDR2 SASEGT. The CDR3 region has the DNA TGTGCCAGCAGTGAAGCTGGAGGGGGACACTATGGCTACACCTTC. It translates to CASSEAGGGHYGYTF.

This clone was picked up a small number of times. The chain recombines TRBV5-1 with TRBJ1-6; 8 bases align to TRBD1. The V gene's germline CDR1 is SGHRS and CDR2 YFSETQ. There are 14 residues in the CDR3. The J segment lost 10 bases and the V segment lost 0 bases, leaving 3 bases of the junction unmatched. CDR3 amino acids: CASSLDRGKSPLHF. The CDR3 DNA sequence: TGCGCCAGCAGCTTGGACAGGGGGAAATCACCCCTCCACTTT. The variable domain in full, with the rest retrieved from reference TRBV5-1 and TRBJ1-6, is KAGVTQTPRYLIKTRGQQVTLSCSPISGHRSVSWYQQTPGQGLQFLFEYFSETQRNKGNFPGRFSGRQFSNSRSEMNVSTLELGDSALYLCASSLDRGKSPLHFGNGTRLTVT.

V and J are TRBV29-1 and TRBJ1-2; tentative D call: TRBD1 (5 bases). Germline V gene data show CDR1 as SQVTM and CDR2 as ANQGSEA. V gave up 1 base and J gave up 8 bases, with 20 bases separating them. The CDR3 runs 15 residues. The CDR3 DNA is TGCAGCGTTGAAGCTACCGGGACCCCGGGAGGAGGCTACACCTTC. This translates into CSVEATGTPGGGYTF.

The chain couples TRBV7-9 to TRBJ1-2, with TRBD1 identical over 9 bases. The V segment lost 2 bases and the J segment 5 bases; nucleotides outside the gene matches: 9. The CDR3 runs 16 residues. Germline CDR1 SEHNR, CDR2 FQNEAQ (reference sequence). The CDR3: CASSLITDRGRYGYTF. The CDR3 nucleotides read TGTGCCAGCAGCTTAATTACGGACAGGGGCCGTTATGGCTACACCTTC.

On this clone itself: At one end, the junction sequence differs from germline, possibly due to a read error. In DNA form, the CDR3 reads TGTGCCAGCAGCCAAGATGCCGGGACTAGCGGGAGGCTCCCGATCCACTTC. This codes for CASSQDAGTSGRLPIHF. The chain has TRBV3-1 (or the pseudogene TRBV3-2) and TRBJ2-7; TRBD2 matches at 15 bases. This CDR3 region has 17 residues. Germline assignment: CDR1 LGHDT and CDR2 YNNKEL (reference sequence).

The V gene is TRBV13, the J gene TRBJ2-7; 8 positions match TRBD2. The CDR3 sequence is 18 residues long. CDR1 and CDR2 from the germline V gene are PRHDT and FYEKMQ (reference sequence). With V trimmed by 5 bases and J by 1 base, 16 bases remained unmatched. The CDR3: CASSHRVSGTGVSYEQYF. CDR3 sequence (DNA): TGTGCCAGCAGCCACCGGGTTAGCGGGACGGGGGTTTCCTACGAGCAGTACTTC.

This clone was seen once. V is TRBV5-5 and J is TRBJ2-7; 11 bases match TRBD1. Germline V gene lookup returns CDR1 SGHKS and CDR2 YYEKEE (reference sequence). J lost 7 bases, V lost 0 bases, and 6 bases had no gene match. The CDR3 is made up of 15 amino acids. CDR3 loop: CASSLVVDRGREQYF. For the CDR3, the DNA is TGTGCCAGCAGCTTGGTAGTGGACAGGGGGCGGGAGCAGTACTTC.

The gene calls are TRBV3-1 (or the pseudogene TRBV3-2) and TRBJ1-6, with D unresolved. Between the trimmed V and J ends, which lost 1 base and 9 bases, there was a span of 16 bases. The CDR3 consists of 16 residues. Germline assignment: CDR1 LGHDT and CDR2 YNNKEL (reference sequence). The CDR3 sequence is CASSQVGPFSSSPLHF. CDR3 nucleotides: TGTGCCAGCAGCCAAGTAGGCCCATTTTCTAGTTCACCCCTCCACTTT.

V usage is TRBV6-1 and J usage is TRBJ2-1; possible D gene TRBD1, 5 bases. Deletions cut 0 bases from V and 3 bases from J, with 9 bases between. Germline values: CDR1 MNHNS, CDR2 SASEGT. CDR3 length: 15 amino acids. The CDR3 reads CASSEAKQGYNEQFF. In DNA form, the CDR3 reads TGTGCCAGCAGTGAAGCTAAGCAGGGCTACAATGAGCAGTTCTTC.

The chain carries TRBV18 and TRBJ2-7, with D possibly TRBD1 on 6 matching bases. The CDR3 is 16 amino acids. V was trimmed by 3 bases and J by 2 bases, leaving 17 bases between them. The V gene's germline CDR1 is KGHSH and CDR2 LQKENI. DNA of the CDR3: TGTGCCAGCTCACCCCGAGGGAACAGGGTGGCCTACGAGCAGTACTTC. Its protein is CASSPRGNRVAYEQYF. The whole variable domain, remainder taken from reference TRBV18 and TRBJ2-7, is NAGVMQNPRHLVRRRGQEARLRCSPMKGHSHVYWYRQLPEEGLKFMVYLQKENIIDESGMPKERFSAEFPKEGPSILRIQQVVRGDSAAYFCASSPRGNRVAYEQYFGPGTRLTVT.